This T cell receptor (beta chain) was retrieved from a study of early T cells in non-severe SARS-CoV-2 infection. About the study: Sequencing used unsorted whole-blood bulk RNA, so chains lack pairing.

The germline gives CDR1 LGHDT, CDR2 YNNKEL (reference sequence). The J segment lost 6 bases and the V segment lost 2 bases, leaving 9 bases of the junction unmatched. The CDR3 sequence is 17 residues long. This clonotype was recorded many times. Molecules of cDNA were individually given unique molecular identifiers that were attached to them. TCRdb reprocessed the 5' RACE reads via MiXCR and lists one record per CDR3 protein. Here the sample spans about 26,000 distinct CDR3 sequences, just over 4% being singletons. Sample: whole blood. The receptor was derived from an adult who was a healthcare worker with PCR-confirmed SARS-CoV-2 infection or an uninfected control (not recorded which). The V gene is TRBV3-1, the J gene TRBJ2-3, with 12 nucleotides matching TRBD2. CDR3 region: CASSQPGLAGFKDTQYF. CDR3 DNA sequence: TGTGCCAGCAGCCAACCCGGACTAGCGGGATTCAAGGATACGCAGTATTTT.